This record covers a single T cell receptor (beta chain). The data were obtained in a study of blood T cell repertoires in COVID-19. The germline V and J ends were trimmed by 7 bases and 6 bases, with 16 bases remaining between them. CDR1 and CDR2 (germline): MNHEY, SVGAGI. The CDR3 totals 15 residues. Sequencing was performed with immunoSEQ multiplex PCR; in TCRdb, only in-frame clones are kept and a portion is missing. Found here are about 45,000 clones, 85% to 90% of them singletons; the top ten hold under 9.5%. The V and J genes are TRBV6-5 and TRBJ1-6, with D perhaps matching TRBD1 (6 bases). The sequence was collected from a human donor in a cohort sampled during active COVID-19. Sequencing was performed on peripheral blood. CDR3 region: CASKEVGGLNSPLHF. Written as DNA, the CDR3 is TGTGCCAGCAAAGAAGTCGGGGGGCTTAATTCACCCCTCCACTTT.